This TCR beta chain was captured by sequencing in a study of T cell clonotyping in hematopoietic cell transplantation. Study conclusions and caveats: Cells were unsorted, so CD4 and CD8 contributions were not separated.

The CDR3 is 13 residues long. Trimming removed 3 bases at V and 6 bases at J, with 12 bases between. Germline V lookup: CDR1 SGHRS, CDR2 YFSETQ. Profiling relied on immunoSEQ multiplex PCR, and the TCRdb table lists in-frame clones only, not all of them. Of about 36,000 clones listed, over 70% are singletons. On this clone: The antigen is not known.

V usage is TRBV5-1 and J usage is TRBJ1-2; D not resolved. The sequenced sample was peripheral blood mononuclear cells. The receptor was isolated from a woman in her forties in good health. Some clones in this sample may be carry-over from other donors' samples. CDR3 amino acids: CASSSDGLDGYTF. CDR3 sequence (DNA): TGCGCCAGCAGCTCGGACGGACTAGATGGCTACACCTTC.